The 6 T cell receptor beta chains below all came from one sample that was sequenced in a study of spatial heterogeneity in lung cancer. Study-level findings and limits: Tumor mutation counts were tracked by expanded intratumoral alpha and beta TCR counts.

Each CDR3 protein gets one entry after TCRdb re-called the 5' RACE reads with MiXCR. The data show fewer than 8,500 distinct CDR3 sequences, 7.5% to 8.5% seen once. No antigen has been identified for these receptors. Specified time point: sample taken at primary tumor resection. This specimen was lung tumor tissue, taken at surgery. These receptor sequences come from a male donor with early-stage non-small cell lung cancer.

The chain combines TRBV5-5 with TRBJ2-5, with 14 bases lining up with TRBD2. Germline V lookup: CDR1 SGHKS, CDR2 YYEKEE (reference sequence). The CDR3 totals 16 residues. After removal of 3 bases from V and 4 bases from J, the junction contained 5 bases not matched to a gene. CDR3 sequence (DNA): TGTGCCAGCAGCTCAAGACTAGCGGGAGGGGTAGAGACCCAGTACTTC. Its translation is CASSSRLAGGVETQYF.

Sample share makes this clonotype medium-sized. The chain carries TRBV5-1 and TRBJ2-5; D uncertain. The CDR3 contains 15 residues. Germline assignment: CDR1 SGHRS and CDR2 YFSETQ. V was cut by 4 bases and J by 5 bases, with 18 bases left in between. The CDR3 loop is CASSAILGVGETQYF. CDR3 coding DNA: TGCGCCAGCAGCGCGATCCTAGGCGTTGGGGAGACCCAGTACTTC.

Judged by abundance, this clonotype is medium-sized. The rearrangement joins TRBV5-1 to TRBJ2-1; D is uncertain. The germline CDR1 and CDR2 sequences are SGHRS and YFSETQ. This CDR3 is built from 12 residues. Trimming cost V 0 bases and J 6 bases, with 4 bases left between them. The CDR3 nucleotides read TGCGCCAGCAGCTTGGCGGGCAATGAGCAGTTCTTC. It yields the protein CASSLAGNEQFF.

This rearrangement joins TRBV20-1 to TRBJ2-7, with TRBD1 matching 10 bases. Germline values: CDR1 DFQATT, CDR2 SNEGSKA (reference sequence). J lost 5 bases, V lost 4 bases, and 8 bases had no gene match. This CDR3 has 14 amino acids. Here the CDR3 DNA reads TGCAGTGCTAAAGCCGGGACAGGGGTGGACGAGCAGTACTTC. It yields the protein CSAKAGTGVDEQYF.

This clonotype ranks as medium-sized. The rearrangement joins TRBV7-9 to TRBJ2-7; 10 bases line up with TRBD1. Germline CDR1 reads SEHNR; CDR2 reads FQNEAQ (reference sequence). CDR3 length: 14 amino acids. With 6 bases clipped from V and 6 bases from J, the junction kept 8 bases outside the gene matches. CDR3 coding DNA: TGTGCCAGCAGTTCCGCGGACAGGGGGGGCGAGCAGTACTTC. Translated, it gives CASSSADRGGEQYF.

This clonotype is labeled as medium-sized. V is TRBV4-1 and J is TRBJ1-5, with 9 positions matching TRBD1. Trimming took 4 bases from V and 2 from J; bases not matched to a gene: 6. In germline, CDR1 is MGHRA, CDR2 YSYEKL. The CDR3 runs to 16 residues. The CDR3 coding sequence is TGCGCCAGCAGCCCTCAAACAGGGGGCGGCAATCAGCCCCAGCATTTT. This translates into CASSPQTGGGNQPQHF.